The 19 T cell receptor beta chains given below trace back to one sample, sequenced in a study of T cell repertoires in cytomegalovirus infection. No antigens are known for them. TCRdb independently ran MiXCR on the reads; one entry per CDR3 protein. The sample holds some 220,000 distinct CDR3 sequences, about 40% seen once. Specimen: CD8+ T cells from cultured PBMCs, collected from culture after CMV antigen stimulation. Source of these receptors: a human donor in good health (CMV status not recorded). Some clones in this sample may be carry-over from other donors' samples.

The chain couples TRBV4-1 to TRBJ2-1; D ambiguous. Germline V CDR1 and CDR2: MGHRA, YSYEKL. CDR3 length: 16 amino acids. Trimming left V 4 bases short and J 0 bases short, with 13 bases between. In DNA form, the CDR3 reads TGCGCCAGCAGCCCCCCTGGCCAGAGCTCCTACAATGAGCAGTTCTTC. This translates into CASSPPGQSSYNEQFF.

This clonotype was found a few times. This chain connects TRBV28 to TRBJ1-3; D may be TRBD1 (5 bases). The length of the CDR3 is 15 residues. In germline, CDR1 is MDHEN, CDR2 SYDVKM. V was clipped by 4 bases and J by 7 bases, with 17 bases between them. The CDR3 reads CASSYGDPPRNTIYF. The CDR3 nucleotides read TGTGCCAGCAGTTATGGGGACCCTCCTCGGAACACCATATATTTT. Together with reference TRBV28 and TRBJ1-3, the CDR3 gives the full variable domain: DVKVTQSSRYLVKRTGEKVFLECVQDMDHENMFWYRQDPGLGLRLIYFSYDVKMKEKGDIPEGYSVSREKKERFSLILESASTNQTSMYLCASSYGDPPRNTIYFGEGSWLTVV.

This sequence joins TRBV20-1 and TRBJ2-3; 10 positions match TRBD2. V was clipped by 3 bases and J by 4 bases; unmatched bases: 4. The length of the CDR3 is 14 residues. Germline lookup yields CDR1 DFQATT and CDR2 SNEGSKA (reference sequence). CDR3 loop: CSASTSGGADTQYF. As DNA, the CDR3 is TGCAGTGCTAGCACCAGCGGGGGGGCAGATACGCAGTATTTT.

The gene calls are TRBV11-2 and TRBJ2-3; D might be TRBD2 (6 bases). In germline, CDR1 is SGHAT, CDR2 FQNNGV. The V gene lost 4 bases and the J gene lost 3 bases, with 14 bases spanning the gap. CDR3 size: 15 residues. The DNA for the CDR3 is TGTGCCAGCAGCTCGGGACTCTTGAGGACAGATACGCAGTATTTT. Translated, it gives CASSSGLLRTDTQYF.

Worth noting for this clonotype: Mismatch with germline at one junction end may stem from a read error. The CDR3 nucleotides are TGTGCCAGCAGCTTGGACTTGGGGATTGGCAATCAGCCCCAGCATTTT. Encoded protein: CASSLDLGIGNQPQHF. The rearrangement uses TRBV5-3 and TRBJ1-5; D not certain. TRBV5-3 is labeled an ORF, and its function is uncertain. The CDR3 consists of 16 residues.

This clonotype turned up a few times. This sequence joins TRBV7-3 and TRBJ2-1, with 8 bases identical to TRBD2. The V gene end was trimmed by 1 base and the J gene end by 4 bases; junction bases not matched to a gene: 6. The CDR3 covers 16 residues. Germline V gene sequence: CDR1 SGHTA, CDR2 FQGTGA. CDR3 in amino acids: CASSLIAGTSYNEQFF. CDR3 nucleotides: TGTGCCAGCAGCTTAATAGCGGGAACTAGTTACAATGAGCAGTTCTTC.

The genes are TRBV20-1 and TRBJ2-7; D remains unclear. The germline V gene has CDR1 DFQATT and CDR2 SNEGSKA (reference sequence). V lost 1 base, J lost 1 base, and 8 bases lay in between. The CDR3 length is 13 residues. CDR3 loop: CSARALGSYEQYF. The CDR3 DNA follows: TGCAGTGCTAGAGCGTTGGGGTCCTACGAGCAGTACTTC.

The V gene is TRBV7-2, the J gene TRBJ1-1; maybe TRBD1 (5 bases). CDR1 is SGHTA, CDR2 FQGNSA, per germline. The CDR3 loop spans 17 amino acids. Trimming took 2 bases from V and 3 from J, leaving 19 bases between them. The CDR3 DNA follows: TGTGCCAGCAGCTTACTCAACCCCCGCGGGGCGTACACTGAAGCTTTCTTT. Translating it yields CASSLLNPRGAYTEAFF.

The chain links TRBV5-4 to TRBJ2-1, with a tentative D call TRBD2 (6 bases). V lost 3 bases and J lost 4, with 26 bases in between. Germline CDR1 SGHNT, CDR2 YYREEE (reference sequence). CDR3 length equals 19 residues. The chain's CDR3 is CASSSVGTSLSTTYNEQFF. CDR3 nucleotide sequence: TGTGCCAGCAGCTCGGTGGGGACTTCCCTTTCTACCACTTACAATGAGCAGTTCTTC.

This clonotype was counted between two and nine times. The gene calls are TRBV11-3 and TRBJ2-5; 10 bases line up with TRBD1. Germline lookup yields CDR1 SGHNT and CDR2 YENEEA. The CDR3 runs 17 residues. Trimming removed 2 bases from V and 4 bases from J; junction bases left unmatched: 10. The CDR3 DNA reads TGTGCCAGCAGCTTAAATAGTGACAGGGGGCGCAGAGAGACCCAGTACTTC. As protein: CASSLNSDRGRRETQYF.

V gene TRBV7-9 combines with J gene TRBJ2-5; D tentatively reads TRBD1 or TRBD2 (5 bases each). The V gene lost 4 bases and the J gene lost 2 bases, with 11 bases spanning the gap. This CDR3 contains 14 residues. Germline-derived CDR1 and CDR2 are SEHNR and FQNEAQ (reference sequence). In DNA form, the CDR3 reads TGTGCCAGCAGCTCGGGACCGTTACAAGAGACCCAGTACTTC. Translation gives CASSSGPLQETQYF.

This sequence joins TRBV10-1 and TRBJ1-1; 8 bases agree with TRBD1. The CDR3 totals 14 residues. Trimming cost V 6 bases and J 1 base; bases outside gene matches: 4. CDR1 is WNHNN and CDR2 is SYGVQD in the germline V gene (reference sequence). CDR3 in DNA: TGCGCCAGCAGACCGGACAGGGCGAACACTGAAGCTTTCTTT. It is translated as CASRPDRANTEAFF.

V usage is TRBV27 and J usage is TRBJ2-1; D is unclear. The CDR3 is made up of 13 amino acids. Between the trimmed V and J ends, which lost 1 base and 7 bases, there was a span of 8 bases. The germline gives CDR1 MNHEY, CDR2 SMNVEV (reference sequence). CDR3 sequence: CASSLYAQNEQFF. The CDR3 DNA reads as TGTGCCAGCAGTTTATACGCCCAGAATGAGCAGTTCTTC.

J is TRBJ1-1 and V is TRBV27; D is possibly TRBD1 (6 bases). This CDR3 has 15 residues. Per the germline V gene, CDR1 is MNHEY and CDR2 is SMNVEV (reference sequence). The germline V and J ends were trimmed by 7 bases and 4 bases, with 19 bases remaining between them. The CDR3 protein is CASTLSGGPGTEAFF. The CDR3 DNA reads TGTGCCAGCACCTTATCCGGGGGGCCGGGCACTGAAGCTTTCTTT.

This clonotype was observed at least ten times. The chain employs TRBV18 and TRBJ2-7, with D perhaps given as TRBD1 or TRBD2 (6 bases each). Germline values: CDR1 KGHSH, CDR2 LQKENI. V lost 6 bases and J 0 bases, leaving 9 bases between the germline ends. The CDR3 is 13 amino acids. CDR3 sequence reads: CASSGGHSYEQYF. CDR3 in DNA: TGTGCCAGCTCGGGGGGCCACTCCTACGAGCAGTACTTC.

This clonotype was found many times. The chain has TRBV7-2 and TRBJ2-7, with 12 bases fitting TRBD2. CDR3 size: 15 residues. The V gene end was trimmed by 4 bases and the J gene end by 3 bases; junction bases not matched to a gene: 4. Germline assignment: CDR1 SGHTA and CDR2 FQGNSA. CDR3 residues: CASSSLAGGGYEQYF. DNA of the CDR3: TGTGCCAGCAGCTCACTAGCGGGAGGAGGCTACGAGCAGTACTTC.

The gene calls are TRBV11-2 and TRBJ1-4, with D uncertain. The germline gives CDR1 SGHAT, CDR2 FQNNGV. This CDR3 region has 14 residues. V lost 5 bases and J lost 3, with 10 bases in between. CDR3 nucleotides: TGTGCCAGCAGCGTGGGCCAGCCTAATGAAAAACTGTTTTTT. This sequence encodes CASSVGQPNEKLFF.

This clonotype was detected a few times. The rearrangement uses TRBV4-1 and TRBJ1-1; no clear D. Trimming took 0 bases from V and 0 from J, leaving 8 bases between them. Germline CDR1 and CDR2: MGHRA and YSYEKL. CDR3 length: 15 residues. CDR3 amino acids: CASSQERAVNTEAFF. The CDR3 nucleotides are TGCGCCAGCAGCCAAGAGCGGGCCGTGAACACTGAAGCTTTCTTT.

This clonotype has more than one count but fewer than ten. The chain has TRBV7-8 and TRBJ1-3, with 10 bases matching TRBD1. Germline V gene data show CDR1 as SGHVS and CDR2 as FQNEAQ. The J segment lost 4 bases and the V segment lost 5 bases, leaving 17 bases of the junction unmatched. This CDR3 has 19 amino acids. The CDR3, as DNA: TGTGCCAGCAGCGACCACCGGGACAGGGGAAGGCTTTTAGGAAACACCATATATTTT. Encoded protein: CASSDHRDRGRLLGNTIYF.